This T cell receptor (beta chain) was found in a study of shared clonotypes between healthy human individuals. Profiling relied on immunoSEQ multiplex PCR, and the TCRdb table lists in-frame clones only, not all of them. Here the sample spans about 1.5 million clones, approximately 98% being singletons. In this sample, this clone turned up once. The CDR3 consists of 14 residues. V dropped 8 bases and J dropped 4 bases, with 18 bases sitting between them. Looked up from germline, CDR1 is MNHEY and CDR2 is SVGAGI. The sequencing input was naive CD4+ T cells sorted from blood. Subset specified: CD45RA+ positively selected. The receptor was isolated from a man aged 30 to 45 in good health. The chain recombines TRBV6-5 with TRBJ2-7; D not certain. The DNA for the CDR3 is TGTGCCAGCGCCGCGGCAGTCCCGGCGTACGAGCAGTACTTC. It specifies CASAAAVPAYEQYF.